These 20 T cell receptor beta chains were sequenced from one sample in a study of memory CD4+ T cells and cytomegalovirus serostatus. Assay used: immunoSEQ multiplex PCR; TCRdb lists only in-frame clones, some missing. The sample includes 50,000 to 60,000 clones, over 75% of them seen just once. Single viable CD3+CD4+CD8-CD45RO+ cells were sorted as the memory CD4+ T cells. The specimen sequenced was memory CD4+ T cells from blood. The receptors were sampled from an adult in good health and CMV-seronegative.

This sequence joins TRBV6-1 and TRBJ1-3; D uncertain. In germline, CDR1 is MNHNS, CDR2 SASEGT. The CDR3 contains 12 residues. Trimming removed 4 bases at V and 4 bases at J, with 5 bases between. The CDR3 loop reads CASSAYGNTIYF. The DNA for the CDR3 is TGTGCCAGCAGTGCATACGGAAACACCATATATTTT.

The chain combines TRBV11-2 with TRBJ1-6; D unresolved. V was pared by 0 bases and J by 8 bases, with 11 bases between. The CDR3 extends over 15 amino acids. The germline CDR1 and CDR2 sequences are SGHAT and FQNNGV. As DNA, the CDR3 is TGTGCCAGCAGCTTAGAGGGCGGAGCCCATTCACCCCTCCACTTT. Translating gives CASSLEGGAHSPLHF.

The rearrangement joins TRBV29-1 to TRBJ1-1; 7 nucleotides line up with TRBD1. The germline V gene has CDR1 SQVTM and CDR2 ANQGSEA. V dropped 5 bases and J dropped 10; count of bases not matched to a gene: 19. This CDR3 has 15 residues. CDR3 nucleotides: TGCAGCGTTCTTGATAGAAACAGGGGCCAACGAGGAGCTTTCTTT. It yields the protein CSVLDRNRGQRGAFF.

This clone was counted only a few times. V gene TRBV7-8 combines with J gene TRBJ1-6, with D possibly TRBD1 on 6 matching bases. Germline CDR1 SGHVS, CDR2 FQNEAQ. The CDR3 is 16 amino acids. Trimming removed 0 bases from V and 7 bases from J, with 13 bases in between. In DNA form, the CDR3 reads TGTGCCAGCAGCTTAGCCTCGGCCAGGGGAAATTCACCCCTCCACTTT. It yields the protein CASSLASARGNSPLHF.

This clone was recorded only once. The J gene is TRBJ2-2, the V gene TRBV4-3, with a possible D match to TRBD2 (5 bases). Germline CDR1 LGHNA, CDR2 YSLEER. Trimming cost V 2 bases and J 2 bases, with 18 bases left between them. The CDR3 contains 18 residues. The chain's CDR3 is CASSQSVYLRANTGELFF. The CDR3 coding sequence is TGCGCCAGCAGCCAATCGGTGTATTTGCGGGCCAACACCGGGGAGCTGTTTTTT.

In its sample, this clone was seen a few times. Sequence at one end of the junction differs from germline and may be a read error. This chain connects TRBV9 to TRBJ2-3; 9 bases fit TRBD1. CDR1 and CDR2 from the germline V gene are SGDLS and YYNGEE. The CDR3 totals 18 residues. The CDR3 nucleotides read TGTGCCAGCAGCCCGGGGTTTTGGACAGGGGAGAGACGGGGCCTGCTGCATTTT. Protein product: CASSPGFWTGERRGLLHF. The whole variable domain, filled in from reference TRBV9 and TRBJ2-3, reads DSGVTQTPKHLITATGQRVTLRCSPRSGDLSVYWYQQSLDQGLQFLIQYYNGEERAKGNILERFSAQQFPDLHSELNLSSLELGDSALYFCASSPGFWTGERRGLLHFGPGTRLTVL.

The chain couples TRBV9 to TRBJ2-5; D might be TRBD1 or TRBD2, each matching 5 bases. CDR1 and CDR2 from the germline V gene are SGDLS and YYNGEE. The CDR3 is 17 residues long. V shed 4 bases and J shed 2 bases, with 21 bases lying between them. CDR3 in DNA: TGTGCCAGCAGCCCCGGTAAACGGGGCCCATCGCAAGAGACCCAGTACTTC. Translation: CASSPGKRGPSQETQYF.

The V gene is TRBV28, the J gene TRBJ1-2, with D possibly being TRBD1 (5 bases). CDR3 length: 12 amino acids. CDR1 and CDR2 from the germline V gene are MDHEN and SYDVKM. Trimming removed 4 bases at V and 4 bases at J, with 7 bases between. The CDR3 DNA follows: TGTGCCAGCAGTTCCGGGGGCTATGGCTACACCTTC. This encodes CASSSGGYGYTF.

The CDR3 region has the DNA TGTGCCAGCAGCTTATACACAGGGTCTGGGAATCAGCCCCAGCATTTT. Amino acids: CASSLYTGSGNQPQHF. The gene calls are TRBV5-6 and TRBJ1-5; possible D gene TRBD1, 6 bases. The CDR3 has 16 amino acids. The germline V gene encodes CDR1 SGHDT and CDR2 YYEEEE. With 2 bases removed from V and 4 bases from J, the gap between germline ends came to 16 bases.

This clone appeared a few times. This chain links TRBV28 with TRBJ1-4; 11 bases fit TRBD1. This CDR3 contains 18 residues. Germline V gene data show CDR1 as MDHEN and CDR2 as SYDVKM. The J segment lost 3 bases and the V segment lost 5 bases, leaving 11 bases of the junction unmatched. This CDR3 is CASSKQRDRGTSNEKLFF. In DNA form, the CDR3 reads TGTGCCAGCAGTAAACAAAGGGACAGGGGGACTTCTAATGAAAAACTGTTTTTT.

The rearrangement links TRBV5-1 to TRBJ1-1; 7 nucleotides match TRBD1. This CDR3 has 17 amino acids. J gave up 1 base and V 0 bases, and 9 bases lay outside the gene matches. Germline lookup yields CDR1 SGHRS and CDR2 YFSETQ. CDR3 loop: CASSLAWGTEQNTEAFF. The CDR3 bases are TGCGCCAGCAGCTTGGCTTGGGGGACAGAACAGAACACTGAAGCTTTCTTT.

As DNA, the CDR3 is TGCGCCAGCAGCTTGGTAGGAGTATCCGATTCACCCCTCCACTTT. It translates to CASSLVGVSDSPLHF. The gene calls are TRBV5-1 and TRBJ1-6; D gene uncertain. The germline V gene encodes CDR1 SGHRS and CDR2 YFSETQ. The CDR3 extends over 15 amino acids. The germline V and J ends were trimmed by 0 bases and 8 bases, with 12 bases remaining between them. Supplemented by reference TRBV5-1 and TRBJ1-6, the full variable domain reads KAGVTQTPRYLIKTRGQQVTLSCSPISGHRSVSWYQQTPGQGLQFLFEYFSETQRNKGNFPGRFSGRQFSNSRSEMNVSTLELGDSALYLCASSLVGVSDSPLHFGNGTRLTVT.

The J gene is TRBJ2-3, the V gene TRBV2; 7 nucleotides agree with TRBD1. CDR1 is SNHLY, CDR2 FYNNEI, per germline. This CDR3 is 14 amino acids long. Trimming took 8 bases from V and 4 from J; bases not matched to a gene: 9. CDR3 protein: CASARDRAPDTQYF. Here the CDR3 DNA reads TGTGCCAGCGCTCGAGACAGGGCCCCAGATACGCAGTATTTT.

This sequence joins TRBV6-5 and TRBJ1-2; no definite D call. Germline V lookup: CDR1 MNHEY, CDR2 SVGAGI. CDR3 length: 13 residues. V dropped 5 bases and J dropped 4 bases, with 11 bases sitting between them. The CDR3 spells CASSLMGSYGYTF. The CDR3 bases are TGTGCCAGCAGTCTCATGGGCAGCTATGGCTACACCTTC.

This sequence joins TRBV4-1 and TRBJ1-1; 7 nucleotides line up with TRBD1. V lost 0 bases and J lost 11; bases outside the gene matches: 9. This CDR3 comprises 14 residues. Per the germline V gene, CDR1 is MGHRA and CDR2 is YSYEKL. The CDR3, as DNA: TGCGCCAGCAGCCAAGAAAACAGGGGTATGGTGGCTTTCTTT. Its protein product is CASSQENRGMVAFF.

The chain combines TRBV5-1 with TRBJ2-2; TRBD2 agrees at 12 bases. V lost 1 base, J lost 3 bases, and 7 bases stayed unmatched. Germline CDR1 is SGHRS and CDR2 is YFSETQ. This CDR3 is built from 18 residues. CDR3 amino acids: CASSLRLAGDPYTGELFF. The DNA of the CDR3 is TGCGCCAGCAGCTTGCGACTAGCGGGGGACCCTTACACCGGGGAGCTGTTTTTT.

This clone was observed a handful of times. This chain uses TRBV5-1 with TRBJ1-2; D gene ambiguous. Trimming shortened V by 0 bases and J by 7 bases, and 13 bases separated the two germline ends. This CDR3 spans 14 amino acids. The germline gives CDR1 SGHRS, CDR2 YFSETQ. The CDR3 bases are TGCGCCAGCAGCTTGGGTGTGGGGTCAGGTGGCTACACCTTC. This translates into CASSLGVGSGGYTF.

The genes are TRBV6-5 and TRBJ2-7; D may correspond to TRBD1 or TRBD2 (7 bases each). This CDR3 has 12 amino acids. Germline assignment: CDR1 MNHEY and CDR2 SVGAGI. Trimming removed 2 bases from V and 9 bases from J, with 11 bases in between. The chain's CDR3 is CASSYPGGGQYF. The CDR3 nucleotides read TGTGCCAGCAGTTACCCAGGGGGGGGGCAGTACTTC.

J is TRBJ2-1 and V is TRBV2; D is possibly TRBD1 (6 bases). The V gene lost 7 bases and the J gene lost 0 bases, with 13 bases spanning the gap. The CDR3 runs 15 residues. Looked up from germline, CDR1 is SNHLY and CDR2 is FYNNEI. In DNA form, the CDR3 reads TGTGCCAGCACCGAAGAGGGGGTCTCCTACAATGAGCAGTTCTTC. As protein: CASTEEGVSYNEQFF.

The chain couples TRBV5-6 to TRBJ1-1; 12 bases match TRBD1. The CDR3 length is 15 residues. With 9 bases clipped from V and 3 bases from J, the junction kept 9 bases outside the gene matches. In germline, CDR1 is SGHDT, CDR2 YYEEEE. CDR3 DNA sequence: TGTGCCACCACCGGGACAGGGGGCTTGGACACTGAAGCTTTCTTT. It translates to CATTGTGGLDTEAFF.